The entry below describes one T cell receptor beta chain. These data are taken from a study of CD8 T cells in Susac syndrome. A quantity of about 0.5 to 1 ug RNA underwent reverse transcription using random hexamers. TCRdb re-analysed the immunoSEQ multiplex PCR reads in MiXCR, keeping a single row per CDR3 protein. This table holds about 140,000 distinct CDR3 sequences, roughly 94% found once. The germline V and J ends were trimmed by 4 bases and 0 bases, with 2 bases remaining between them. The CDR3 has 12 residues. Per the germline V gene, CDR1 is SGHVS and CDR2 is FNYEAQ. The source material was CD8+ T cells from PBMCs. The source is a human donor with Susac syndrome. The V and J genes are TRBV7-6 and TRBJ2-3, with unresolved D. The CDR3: CASSSSTDTQYF. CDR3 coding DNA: TGTGCCAGCAGCTCTAGCACAGATACGCAGTATTTT.